These T cell receptor beta chains were read from a single sample in a study of blood T cell repertoires in COVID-19. TCRdb's table, derived via immunoSEQ multiplex PCR, lists solely in-frame clones and lacks some. The table shows approximately 310,000 clones, with around nine tenths occurring only once. The material sequenced was PBMCs or T cells enriched from blood (not recorded which). These receptor sequences come from a man aged 60-69 years who had recovered from COVID-19. Both conserved end residues are part of each CDR3. The order of the fields is clone size, J gene, D gene, V gene, CDR3 DNA, CDR3 protein. The D gene is left open where the match is weak. Clone sizes are given selectively: once, few, many, or a class where the clone is expanded.

NA	TRBJ2-5	TRBD2	TRBV28	TGTGCCAGCAGACCTGGGGGGGAGGGCCCGGGGACCCAGTACTTC	CASRPGGEGPGTQYF
NA	TRBJ1-4	NA	TRBV19	TGTGCCAGCCGCCCGACAGGTCAGGAAGAAAAACTGTTTTTT	CASRPTGQEEKLFF
few	TRBJ1-1	NA	TRBV6-5	TGTGCCAGCAGGGAGCCGATCATCGGGAACACTGAAGCTTTCTTT	CASREPIIGNTEAFF
NA	TRBJ1-5	NA	TRBV7-2	TGTGCCAGCAGCCTAGCGACGGGAGGGACTCGCAATCAGCCCCAGCATTTT	CASSLATGGTRNQPQHF
NA	TRBJ2-1	TRBD2	TRBV7-3	TGTGCCAGCAGCTTAGGAAGTGGTGGTTGGGGGAGGGCCGTCAATGAGCAGTTCTTC	CASSLGSGGWGRAVNEQFF
NA	TRBJ2-7	NA	TRBV7-2	TGTGCCAGCAGCTTTGCAGACTCCTACGAGCAGTACTTC	CASSFADSYEQYF
NA	TRBJ2-7	TRBD1	TRBV7-2	TGTGCCAGCAGCTCGGGACAGGGGAACGAGCAGTACTTC	CASSSGQGNEQYF
NA	TRBJ2-1	NA	TRBV30	TGTGCCTGGGCTTTTAGCGTCGAGCAGTTCTTC	CAWAFSVEQFF
NA	TRBJ2-7	TRBD1	TRBV10-1	TGCGCCAGCAGTGGGATGGGGGACAGGGGCTACGAGCAGTACTTC	CASSGMGDRGYEQYF
NA	TRBJ2-2	TRBD1	TRBV28	TGTGCCAGCAGGGTTGACAGGGTAAACACCGGGGAGCTGTTTTTT	CASRVDRVNTGELFF
NA	TRBJ1-5	NA	TRBV9	TGTGCCAGCAGCGTAGCTTCCGGGGGGCCCCAGCATTTT	CASSVASGGPQHF
NA	TRBJ2-3	TRBD1	TRBV9	TGTGCCAGCAGCGAGGTTTCGGGGACAGGGGTACCAGATACGCAGTATTTT	CASSEVSGTGVPDTQYF
once	TRBJ1-4	NA	TRBV9	TGTGCCAGCAGCGTGTCAGGGACGCGGGGTGAAAAACTGTTTTTT	CASSVSGTRGEKLFF
NA	TRBJ2-7	TRBD1	TRBV5-1	TGCGCCAGCAGCTCCTGGACAGGGGAAGCCTACGAGCAGTACTTC	CASSSWTGEAYEQYF
NA	TRBJ2-3	TRBD1	TRBV18	TGTGCCAGCTCTCCGACAGGGGCTGCCACAGATACGCAGTATTTT	CASSPTGAATDTQYF
NA	TRBJ1-1	TRBD1	TRBV4-1	TGCGCCAGCAGCCAAGAGGTCCAGGGGGCAGACACTGAAGCTTTCTTT	CASSQEVQGADTEAFF
NA	TRBJ2-1	TRBD2	TRBV27	TGTGCCAGCAGTTTAAATCCCGAGACTAGCGGTTACAATGAGCAGTTCTTC	CASSLNPETSGYNEQFF
NA	TRBJ2-2	TRBD2	TRBV18	TGTGCCAGCTCACCACCGGGACTAGCTCGTGGAATCCCCGGGGAGCTGTTTTTT	CASSPPGLARGIPGELFF
once	TRBJ1-1	NA	TRBV19	TGTGCCAGTAACCCACCCGGGCGGGATGGAGCTTTCTTT	CASNPPGRDGAFF
NA	TRBJ2-1	NA	TRBV27	TGTGCCAGCAGTTTGCGGACTACCTACAATGAGCAGTTCTTC	CASSLRTTYNEQFF
few	TRBJ1-5	NA	TRBV11-2	TGTGCCAGCAGGCGGGACAAGGGGGGGGATAGCAATCAGCCCCAGCATTTT	CASRRDKGGDSNQPQHF
NA	TRBJ2-5	TRBD1	TRBV5-1	TGCGCCAGCAGCACCGGGACAGGGGAAGAGACCCAGTACTTC	CASSTGTGEETQYF
NA	TRBJ2-7	NA	TRBV3-1/TRBV3-2	TGTGCCAGCAGCCAAGATCTAGGCGGGGGCCGTTTATACGAGCAGTACTTC	CASSQDLGGGRLYEQYF
NA	TRBJ2-2	NA	TRBV9	TGTGCCAGCAGCGTAGTACCAGGGGTCCTGAACACCGGGGAGCTGTTTTTT	CASSVVPGVLNTGELFF